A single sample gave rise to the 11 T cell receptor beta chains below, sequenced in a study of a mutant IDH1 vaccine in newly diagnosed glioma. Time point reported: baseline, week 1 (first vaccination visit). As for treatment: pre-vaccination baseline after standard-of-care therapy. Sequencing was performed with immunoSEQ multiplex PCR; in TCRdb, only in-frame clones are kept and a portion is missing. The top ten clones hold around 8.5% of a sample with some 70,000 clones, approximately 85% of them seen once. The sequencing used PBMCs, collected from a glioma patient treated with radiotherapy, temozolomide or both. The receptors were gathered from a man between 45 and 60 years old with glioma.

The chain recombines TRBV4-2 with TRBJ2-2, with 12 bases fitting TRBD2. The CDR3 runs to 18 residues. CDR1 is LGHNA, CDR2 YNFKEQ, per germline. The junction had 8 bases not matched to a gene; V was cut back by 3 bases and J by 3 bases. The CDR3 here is CASSHPSGGALDTGELFF. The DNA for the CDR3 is TGTGCCAGCAGCCATCCTAGCGGGGGGGCCTTGGACACCGGGGAGCTGTTTTTT.

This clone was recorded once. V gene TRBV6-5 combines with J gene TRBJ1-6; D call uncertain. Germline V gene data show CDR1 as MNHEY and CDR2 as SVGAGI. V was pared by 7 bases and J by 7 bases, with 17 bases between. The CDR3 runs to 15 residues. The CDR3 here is CASKSSGVGNSPLHF. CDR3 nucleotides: TGTGCCAGCAAGTCTTCGGGCGTTGGGAATTCACCCCTCCACTTT.

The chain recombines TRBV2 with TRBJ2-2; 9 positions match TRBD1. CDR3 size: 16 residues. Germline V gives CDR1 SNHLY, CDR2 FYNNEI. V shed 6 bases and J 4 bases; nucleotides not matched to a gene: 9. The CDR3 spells CASRKGTGWGTGELFF. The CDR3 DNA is TGTGCCAGCAGGAAGGGGACAGGGTGGGGCACCGGGGAGCTGTTTTTT.

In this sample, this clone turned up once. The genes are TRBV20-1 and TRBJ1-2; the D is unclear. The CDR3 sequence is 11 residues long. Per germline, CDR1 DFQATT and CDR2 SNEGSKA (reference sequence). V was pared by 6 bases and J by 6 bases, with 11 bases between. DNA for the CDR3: TGCAGTGCCCCTGTCAGAAATGGCTACACCTTC. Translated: CSAPVRNGYTF.

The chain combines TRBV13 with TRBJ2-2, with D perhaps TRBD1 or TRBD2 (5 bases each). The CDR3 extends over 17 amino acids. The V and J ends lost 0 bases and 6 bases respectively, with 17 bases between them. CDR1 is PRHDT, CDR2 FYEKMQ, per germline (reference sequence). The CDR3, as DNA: TGTGCCAGCAGCTTAGGCCGGGGAGCAGGGATGTCCGGGGAGCTGTTTTTT. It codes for CASSLGRGAGMSGELFF.

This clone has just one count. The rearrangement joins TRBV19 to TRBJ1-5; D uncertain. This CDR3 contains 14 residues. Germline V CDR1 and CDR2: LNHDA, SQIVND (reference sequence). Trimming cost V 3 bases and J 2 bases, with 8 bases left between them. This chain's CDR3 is CASSILMGNQPQHF. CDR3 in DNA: TGTGCCAGTAGTATCTTGATGGGCAATCAGCCCCAGCATTTT.

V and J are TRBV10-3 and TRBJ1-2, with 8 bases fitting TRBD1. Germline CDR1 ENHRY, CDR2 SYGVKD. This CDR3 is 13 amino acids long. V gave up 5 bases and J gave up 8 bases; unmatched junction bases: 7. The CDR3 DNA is TGTGCCATCAGTACCGACAGGGGACGGGGCTACACCTTC. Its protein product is CAISTDRGRGYTF.

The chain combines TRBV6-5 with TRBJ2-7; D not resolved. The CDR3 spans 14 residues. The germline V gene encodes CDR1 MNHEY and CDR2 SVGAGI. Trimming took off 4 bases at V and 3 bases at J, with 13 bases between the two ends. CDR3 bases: TGTGCCAGCAGTTCCGGGCCGGGCGACTACGAGCAGTACTTC. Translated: CASSSGPGDYEQYF.

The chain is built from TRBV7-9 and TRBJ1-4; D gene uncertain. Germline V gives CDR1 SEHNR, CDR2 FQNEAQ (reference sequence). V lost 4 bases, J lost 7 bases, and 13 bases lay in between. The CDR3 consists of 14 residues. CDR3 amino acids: CASSWTGEGEKLFF. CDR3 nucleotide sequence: TGTGCCAGCAGCTGGACCGGGGAAGGTGAAAAACTGTTTTTT.

The CDR3 coding sequence is TGTGCCTGGAGTCCAGGGCTTAGTTATGAGCAGTTCTTC. Translated, it gives CAWSPGLSYEQFF. This chain uses TRBV30 with TRBJ2-1, with D possibly matching TRBD1 (5 bases). The V gene's germline CDR1 is GTSNPN and CDR2 SVGIG (reference sequence). V shed 2 bases and J shed 8 bases, with 13 bases lying between them. The CDR3 totals 13 residues.

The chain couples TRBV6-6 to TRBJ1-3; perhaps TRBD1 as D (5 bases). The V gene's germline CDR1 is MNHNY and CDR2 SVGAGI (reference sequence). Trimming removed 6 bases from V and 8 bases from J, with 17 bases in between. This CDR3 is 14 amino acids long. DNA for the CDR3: TGTGCCAGCAGCCTAGGGGATTCGGGAGACACCATATATTTT. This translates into CASSLGDSGDTIYF.